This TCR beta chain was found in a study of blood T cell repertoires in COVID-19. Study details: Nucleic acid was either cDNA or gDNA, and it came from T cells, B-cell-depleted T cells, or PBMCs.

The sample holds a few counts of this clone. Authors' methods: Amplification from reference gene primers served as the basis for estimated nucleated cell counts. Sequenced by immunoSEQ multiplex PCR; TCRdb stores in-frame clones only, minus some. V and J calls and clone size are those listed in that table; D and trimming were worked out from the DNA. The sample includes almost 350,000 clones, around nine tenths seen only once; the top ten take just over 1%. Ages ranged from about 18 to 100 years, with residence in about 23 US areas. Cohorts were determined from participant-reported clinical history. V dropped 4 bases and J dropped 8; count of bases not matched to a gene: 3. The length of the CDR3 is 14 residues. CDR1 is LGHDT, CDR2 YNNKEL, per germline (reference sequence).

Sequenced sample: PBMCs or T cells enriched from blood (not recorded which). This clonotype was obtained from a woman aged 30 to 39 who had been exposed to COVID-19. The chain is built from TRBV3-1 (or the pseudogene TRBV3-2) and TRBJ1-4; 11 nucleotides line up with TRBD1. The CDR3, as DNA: TGTGCCAGCAGCCCTTGGACAGGGGGCGAAAAACTGTTTTTT. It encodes CASSPWTGGEKLFF.